This T cell receptor (beta chain) stems from a study of beta chain features in type 1 diabetes. The whole isolated RNA underwent reverse transcription, so sequencing captured expressed TCRB transcripts. This table comes from immunoSEQ multiplex PCR, and its TCRdb copy is limited to in-frame clones, with some not included. In the table there are over 200,000 clones, approximately 11% of which are singletons. Whole-study results and caveats: Moderately but significantly shorter TCRB CDR3s were found in Type 1 diabetes patients in all four CD4+ subsets.

On this clone itself: Its antigen is not known.

This CDR3 spans 15 amino acids. Germline V gene sequence: CDR1 SGDLS, CDR2 YYNGEE. Losses at the gene ends were 3 bases for V and 7 bases for J; bases not matched to a gene: 7. The V gene is TRBV9, the J gene TRBJ2-1; 10 positions match TRBD1. Source material: naive CD4+ T cells from blood. The sequence was obtained from a man aged 25 to 40 with type 1 diabetes. The CDR3, as DNA: TGTGCCAGCAGCGGGGGGACAGGGGTGGGTAATGAGCAGTTCTTC. Residues: CASSGGTGVGNEQFF.